The T cell receptor (beta chain) under discussion was sequenced for a study of T cell repertoires in cytomegalovirus infection. Study in general: Both a matching HLA type and CMV infection were indicated by public TCR beta signatures. Study-wide findings and caveats: CMV-specific HLA-C-restricted TCR beta clonotypes dominated the ex vivo response. Public TCR beta family frequency separated CMV-and-HLA carriers, including in an independent cohort.

TCRdb recomputed calls from the reads with MiXCR, one row per CDR3 protein. The data hold just under 300,000 distinct CDR3 sequences, with roughly a tenth observed a single time. This CDR3 has 15 residues. The germline CDR1 and CDR2 sequences are DFQATT and SNEGSKA (reference sequence). Trimming cost V 1 base and J 3 bases, with 15 bases left between them. This clonotype was recorded a few times. Its target is unknown. This sequence was found in a human donor in good health (CMV status not recorded). Some clones in this sample may be carry-over from other donors' samples. The genes are TRBV20-1 and TRBJ2-5; possible D gene TRBD2, 5 bases. The sample was PBMCs. CDR3 sequence (DNA): TGCAGTGCTAGAGGGCCCCCGGACTTAGAAGAGACCCAGTACTTC. Encoded protein: CSARGPPDLEETQYF.